These T cell receptor beta chains were read from a single sample in a study of CD4 T cells in relation to SARS-CoV-2 and coronaviruses. These receptors' targets are unknown. TCRdb's copy holds only in-frame clones and misses some; the assay was immunoSEQ multiplex PCR. The sample lists about 43,000 clones; around 79% were seen once. Sequenced material: naive CD4+ T cells from PBMCs, cultured in vitro. These TCRs come from an adult with COVID-19. CDR3s include the opening cysteine and the closing phenylalanine or tryptophan. D genes are given only for firm matches. Where a row states a size, it is once, few, many or the class of an expanded clone; other rows omit it.

TRBJ2-1 12 . TRBV2 . CASRADYNEQFF TGTGCCAGCAGGGCCGACTACAATGAGCAGTTCTTC
TRBJ2-7 13 . TRBV3-1/TRBV3-2 . CASSLRGTYEQYF TGTGCCAGCAGCCTTAGGGGAACCTACGAGCAGTACTTC
TRBJ2-1 13 few TRBV30 TRBD1 CAWSEASGTGQFF TGTGCCTGGAGCGAGGCGTCGGGGACAGGGCAGTTCTTC
TRBJ1-4 12 . TRBV19 . CASSSANEKLFF TGTGCCAGCAGTTCGGCTAATGAAAAACTGTTTTTT
TRBJ2-1 16 . TRBV6-1 TRBD1 CASSEVRDRVDNEQFF TGTGCCAGCAGTGAAGTTCGGGACAGGGTTGATAATGAGCAGTTCTTC
TRBJ1-1 15 once TRBV5-6 . CASSSRKKRRTEAFF TGTGCCAGCAGCTCGCGGAAAAAGCGGCGCACTGAAGCTTTCTTT
TRBJ2-1 13 . TRBV3-1/TRBV3-2 . CASSQVGYNEQFF TGTGCCAGCAGCCAAGTAGGGTACAATGAGCAGTTCTTC
TRBJ1-1 13 . TRBV7-3 . CASSFGGDTEAFF TGTGCCAGCAGCTTCGGCGGAGACACTGAAGCTTTCTTT
TRBJ2-1 15 . TRBV4-1 TRBD2 CASSQVGLANNEQFF TGCGCCAGCAGCCAAGTAGGACTAGCTAACAATGAGCAGTTCTTC
TRBJ1-5 14 . TRBV6-1 . CASSDPHSNQPQHF TGTGCCAGCAGTGATCCCCATAGCAATCAGCCCCAGCATTTT
TRBJ2-7 14 . TRBV2 TRBD1 CAGRAGTGYYEQYF TGTGCCGGTAGAGCCGGGACAGGGTACTACGAGCAGTACTTC
TRBJ1-6 15 . TRBV5-6 . CASSLWGPINSPLHF TGTGCCAGCAGCTTGTGGGGTCCTATAAATTCACCCCTCCACTTT
TRBJ2-1 11 . TRBV30 . CAWSELDEQFF TGTGCCTGGAGTGAGTTGGATGAGCAGTTCTTC
TRBJ2-5 14 . TRBV7-3 . CASSGNGNQETQYF TGTGCCAGCAGCGGGAACGGGAACCAAGAGACCCAGTACTTC
TRBJ2-7 15 . TRBV7-2 TRBD2 CASSRRTSGTYEQYF TGTGCCAGCAGCCGCCGGACTAGCGGGACCTACGAGCAGTACTTC
TRBJ2-7 16 . TRBV4-1 . CASSRLEGAKGREQYF TGCGCCAGCAGCCGCCTGGAGGGGGCCAAGGGGCGCGAGCAGTACTTC
TRBJ2-1 13 . TRBV13 TRBD2 CASSHGVVAGQFF TGTGCCAGCAGTCACGGCGTGGTAGCGGGCCAGTTCTTC
TRBJ2-1 15 large TRBV6-4 TRBD2 CASSDSTSGSNEQFF TGTGCCAGCAGTGACTCGACTAGCGGGAGCAATGAGCAGTTCTTC
TRBJ1-6 15 few TRBV28 . CASSPGSLGNSPLHF TGTGCCAGCAGCCCGGGGTCGTTAGGGAATTCACCCCTCCACTTT
TRBJ1-1 15 . TRBV5-1 . CASSLEARGRTEAFF TGCGCCAGCAGCTTGGAAGCGCGGGGGAGGACTGAAGCTTTCTTT
TRBJ2-1 14 . TRBV28 . CASNQDLWGNEQFF TGTGCCAGCAACCAGGACTTGTGGGGCAATGAGCAGTTCTTC
TRBJ1-6 15 . TRBV5-5 . CASSSGVREDSPLHF TGTGCCAGCAGCTCCGGCGTAAGGGAGGATTCACCCCTCCACTTT
TRBJ2-7 16 . TRBV28 TRBD2 CASSPVGLAGTYEQYF TGTGCCAGCAGTCCGGTGGGACTAGCGGGGACCTACGAGCAGTACTTC
TRBJ2-2 16 . TRBV7-2 . CASSPLWRSDTGELFF TGTGCCAGCAGCCCCTTGTGGAGGTCGGACACCGGGGAGCTGTTTTTT
TRBJ1-1 13 . TRBV2 . CASSGKRDTEAFF TGTGCCAGCAGTGGTAAAAGGGACACTGAAGCTTTCTTT
TRBJ2-5 19 . TRBV19 TRBD2 CASSIVGLAGGFPQETQYF TGTGCCAGTAGTATAGTAGGGCTAGCGGGAGGGTTCCCGCAAGAGACCCAGTACTTC
TRBJ1-2 13 . TRBV12-3/TRBV12-4 TRBD1 CASSRGTVYGYTF TGTGCCAGCAGCCGCGGGACAGTGTATGGCTACACCTTC
TRBJ2-1 14 . TRBV9 . CASSAVSGSDEQFF TGTGCCAGCAGCGCAGTTTCGGGTAGTGATGAGCAGTTCTTC
TRBJ1-6 15 . TRBV29-1 . CSVRTAEGYNSPLHF TGCAGCGTTCGGACAGCCGAGGGATATAATTCACCCCTCCACTTT
TRBJ2-5 15 . TRBV4-2 TRBD2 CASSQDRLAGETQYF TGTGCCAGCAGCCAAGATCGACTAGCGGGAGAGACCCAGTACTTC
TRBJ2-1 15 . TRBV4-1 TRBD2 CASSQFGLAGNEQFF TGCGCCAGCAGCCAGTTCGGACTAGCCGGGAATGAGCAGTTCTTC
TRBJ2-1 10 . TRBV18 . CATADTEQFF TGTGCCACCGCGGACACTGAGCAGTTCTTC
TRBJ1-4 13 . TRBV12-3/TRBV12-4 TRBD1 CASSPAGQVKLFF TGTGCCAGCAGCCCTGCCGGACAGGTTAAACTGTTTTTT
TRBJ1-1 14 . TRBV2 . CASSEVRQNTEAFF TGTGCCAGCAGTGAAGTCAGGCAAAACACTGAAGCTTTCTTT
TRBJ2-5 14 . TRBV3-1/TRBV3-2 TRBD1 CASSPDRAQETQYF TGTGCCAGCAGCCCGGACAGGGCCCAAGAGACCCAGTACTTC
TRBJ2-2 18 . TRBV5-6 TRBD1 CASSSTTGASPNTGELFF TGTGCCAGCAGCTCGACGACAGGGGCCTCCCCGAACACCGGGGAGCTGTTTTTT
TRBJ2-3 22 . TRBV27 TRBD1 CASSAGQGMEVGQAGLTDTQYF TGTGCCAGCAGTGCGGGACAGGGTATGGAGGTTGGCCAAGCGGGACTCACAGATACGCAGTATTTT
TRBJ2-2 21 . TRBV28 TRBD2 CASSAHPGLAGGPQFTGELFF TGTGCCAGCAGTGCCCACCCGGGACTAGCGGGAGGGCCCCAGTTCACCGGGGAGCTGTTTTTT
TRBJ1-2 13 . TRBV24-1 TRBD1 CATRQGQGKGYTF TGTGCCACCAGGCAGGGACAGGGTAAAGGCTACACCTTC
TRBJ2-3 14 . TRBV5-1 . CASSQGQYTDTQYF TGCGCCAGCAGCCAAGGACAGTACACAGATACGCAGTATTTT
TRBJ2-4 16 . TRBV6-6 TRBD1 CASSSQGGGAKNIQYF TGTGCCAGCAGTTCACAGGGGGGAGGCGCCAAAAACATTCAGTACTTC
TRBJ2-3 18 few TRBV5-6 . CASSQGKGRTASTDTQYF TGTGCCAGCAGTCAAGGGAAGGGAAGAACCGCAAGCACAGATACGCAGTATTTT
TRBJ2-3 14 . TRBV14 . CASSQTGRADTQYF TGTGCCAGCAGTCAAACGGGGAGAGCAGATACGCAGTATTTT
TRBJ1-2 11 . TRBV28 . CASMRYEGYTF TGTGCCAGCATGCGCTATGAAGGCTACACCTTC
TRBJ1-5 13 . TRBV2 TRBD1 CASSRDRNQPQHF TGTGCCAGCAGTCGGGACAGAAATCAGCCCCAGCATTTT
TRBJ2-1 16 once TRBV19 TRBD1 CASSIGARQGYNEQFF TGTGCCAGTAGTATAGGGGCGCGACAGGGGTACAATGAGCAGTTCTTC